The T cell receptor beta chain under discussion was sequenced for a study of T-cell memory formation after mild COVID-19 (TCRdb year 2021). For the study in its entirety: TCR sequence clusters from the two donors were found to be largely donor specific. T-cell clones expanding and contracting after mild COVID-19 in two donors were tracked by longitudinal TCRalpha and TCRbeta repertoire sequencing. The cohort was made up of two young adult volunteers, one female and one male, who were previously healthy. The full study reports these points: Some responding clones were found in pre-infection memory, which suggests that pre-existing cross-reactive memory T cells took part in the SARS-CoV-2 response. Clones contracting from day 15 to 85 had balanced CD4/CD8 phenotypes, while a second wave expanding from day 15 to 37 was biased towards CD4+. Whether the second-wave clones peaking on day 37 were SARS-CoV-2 specific was not confirmed. The study included only a couple of mild cases, and larger cohorts that include severe cases with pre-infection samples were judged to be necessary. Contracting CD4+ clones turned up mainly in the CM and EM memory subsets, whereas EMRA was where CD8+ clones were enriched.

This clonotype was seen a few times. It has no known antigen specificity. Per-base quality was not reported, and no clone a single base away is much larger than it. The CDR3 numbers 13 residues from cysteine through phenylalanine. The read is trimmed to its CDR3 DNA, 39 bases read in frame from base 1. V is clipped by 5 bases and J by 4 bases, and the sequence between their germline boundaries is 9 bases long. CDR1 SGHRS and CDR2 YFSETQ are derived from the germline V gene. TCRdb shows the sequencer as Illumina NovaSeq 6000. TCRalpha and TCRbeta cDNA libraries were constructed by 5'RACE with constant-segment primers, with sample barcodes and unique molecular identifiers being introduced. Trizol reagent was used to extract RNA from every sample. Amplification of the libraries took two PCR steps, and the second step added a second sample barcode plus Illumina TruSeq adapters. Sequencing of libraries was performed on an Illumina NovaSeq with 2 x 150 bp paired-end reads. In the paper's pipeline: The reads were demultiplexed and collapsed into UMI-guided consensus sequences using migec v1.2.7. Using mixcr v2.1.11, UMI consensuses were aligned to TRA and TRB V and J templates and then assembled into clonotypes. A clonotype was counted as expanded or contracted only if both edgeR and NoisET called the change significant, with noise models trained on biological replicates. edgeR calls used a false discovery rate-adjusted p below 0.01 and a log2 fold-change threshold of 1. As an exploratory analysis of dynamics, max-normalized trajectories of the 1000 most abundant clonotypes were examined with PCA combined with hierarchical clustering. Each responding clone was given a CD4 or CD8 phenotype based on the CD4+ and CD8+ repertoires, which had been sequenced separately. TCRdb trimmed public reads at Q25 via fastp, called clones via MiXCR and kept in-frame beta chains. Here each entry gathers all rows of one CDR3 protein and keeps the most common genes and DNA. The V and J calls were not made by the authors but by TCRdb's processing. This sample gives a few hundred thousand distinct CDR3 sequences in total; 8.5% to 9.5% of them show up just once. The ten largest clones take up 22% of the sample.

Ficoll-Paque density gradient centrifugation was used to isolate PBMCs. Recombination linked TRBV5-1 to TRBJ2-2; the D gene identity is not certain. What was sequenced was PBMCs or a T cell subset sorted from them (not recorded which). This TCR was sampled from a man between 18 and 29 years old who had mild COVID-19 (a few samples of this study predate the infection). The sample titles of this study are shuffled in the database, so cell type and time point are left out; the donor was told from shared clones. The CDR3: CASRTDPTGELFF. The nucleotide sequence is TGCGCCAGCAGAACGGACCCCACCGGGGAGCTGTTTTTT.